This T cell receptor (beta chain) is drawn from a study of vaccination and CD4 T cells after COVID-19. Treatment in this sample: roughly 11-day PBMC culture with coronavirus spike peptide pools or control peptides (ViraFEST assay). The Oncomine TCR Beta short-read assay sequenced DNA from cultured CD4+ T cells. MiXCR, run by TCRdb on the PCR reads, gives a single entry per CDR3 protein. The sample includes tens of thousands of distinct CDR3 sequences, 40% to 45% seen only once; the top ten take 2.5% to 3.5%. With regard to this clonotype: What it binds is unknown.

The CDR3 totals 12 residues. In germline, CDR1 is SEHNR, CDR2 FQNEAQ (reference sequence). Deletions cut 3 bases from V and 5 bases from J, with 8 bases between. Material: CD4+ T cells from blood, cultured in vitro, obtained after SARS-CoV-2 vaccination. The clonotype was recovered from a human donor who had recovered from COVID-19. The chain joins TRBV7-9 to TRBJ2-7, with D perhaps matching TRBD1 or TRBD2 (5 bases each). CDR3 protein: CASSFRGDEQYF. In nucleotides, the CDR3 is TGTGCCAGCAGCTTCCGGGGCGACGAGCAGTACTTC.